The next 30 T cell receptor beta chains were all read from a single sample in a study of blood T cell repertoires in COVID-19. Sequencing used immunoSEQ multiplex PCR; TCRdb keeps in-frame clones, though not all of them. The sample carries approximately 68,000 clones, about 81% recorded once. The sample was peripheral blood. These receptors came from a human donor in a cohort sampled during active COVID-19.

This clone was seen more than once but under ten times. The V and J genes are TRBV3-1 (or the pseudogene TRBV3-2) and TRBJ1-1; 10 nucleotides match TRBD1. CDR1 and CDR2 (germline): LGHDT, YNNKEL (reference sequence). This CDR3 region has 14 residues. With 3 bases clipped from V and 5 bases from J, the junction kept 3 bases outside the gene matches. For the CDR3, the DNA is TGTGCCAGCAGCCACGGACAGGGGGGTACTGAAGCTTTCTTT. It translates to CASSHGQGGTEAFF.

The chain is built from TRBV5-4 and TRBJ1-6; 8 nucleotides align to TRBD1. V was pared by 4 bases and J by 7 bases, with 10 bases of the junction left unmatched. The CDR3 is 16 residues long. Germline values: CDR1 SGHNT, CDR2 YYREEE (reference sequence). CDR3 DNA: TGTGCCAGCAGCCCCACGTCGGGACAGGCCAATTCACCCCTCCACTTT. Protein sequence: CASSPTSGQANSPLHF.

The V and J genes are TRBV7-9 and TRBJ2-5, with TRBD2 as a possible D gene (5 bases). The CDR3 is made up of 15 amino acids. The germline V and J ends were trimmed by 3 bases and 5 bases, with 16 bases remaining between them. Germline lookup yields CDR1 SEHNR and CDR2 FQNEAQ (reference sequence). The CDR3 sequence: CASSFEGRGKETQYF. The CDR3 bases are TGTGCCAGCAGCTTCGAGGGCCGCGGAAAGGAGACCCAGTACTTC.

The CDR3 DNA sequence: TGTGCCAGCAGCTCCCGACAGGGGAGGTCTGGGGCCAACGTCCTGACTTTC. Its protein is CASSSRQGRSGANVLTF. The chain is built from TRBV7-6 and TRBJ2-6, with 8 bases that match TRBD1. In germline, CDR1 is SGHVS, CDR2 FNYEAQ. The CDR3 extends over 17 amino acids. The ends lost 4 bases at V and 1 base at J; junction bases unmatched: 6. Combining the CDR3 with reference TRBV7-6 and TRBJ2-6 gives the whole variable domain GAGVSQSPRYKVTKRGQDVALRCDPISGHVSLYWYRQALGQGPEFLTYFNYEAQQDKSGLPNDRFSAERPEGSISTLTIQRTEQRDSAMYRCASSSRQGRSGANVLTFGAGSRLTVL.

The rearrangement uses TRBV28 and TRBJ2-1, with 8 bases matching TRBD2. This CDR3 region has 15 residues. Per the germline V gene, CDR1 is MDHEN and CDR2 is SYDVKM. V shed 4 bases and J 5 bases; nucleotides not matched to a gene: 7. The CDR3 DNA sequence: TGTGCCAGCAGTTCAACGTGGCGGGGGGACAATGAGCAGTTCTTC. It yields the protein CASSSTWRGDNEQFF. Complete variable domain (other parts from reference TRBV28 and TRBJ2-1): DVKVTQSSRYLVKRTGEKVFLECVQDMDHENMFWYRQDPGLGLRLIYFSYDVKMKEKGDIPEGYSVSREKKERFSLILESASTNQTSMYLCASSSTWRGDNEQFFGPGTRLTVL.

This clone was seen more than once but under ten times. The gene calls are TRBV9 and TRBJ1-1; TRBD1 agrees at 7 bases. The CDR3 contains 15 residues. J gave up 7 bases and V 4 bases, and 13 bases lay outside the gene matches. The V gene's germline CDR1 is SGDLS and CDR2 YYNGEE. In DNA form, the CDR3 reads TGTGCCAGCAGCCCCCGGACAGGCGAGGTGGGTGAAGCTTTCTTT. Its translation is CASSPRTGEVGEAFF.

The chain uses TRBV10-2 and TRBJ2-5, with TRBD1 identical over 8 bases. The CDR3 is made up of 13 amino acids. Looked up from germline, CDR1 is WSHSY and CDR2 is SAAADI. V dropped 8 bases and J dropped 4; count of bases not matched to a gene: 6. The CDR3 region is CASSGQGPETQYF. The CDR3 DNA reads TGCGCCAGCTCCGGACAGGGCCCAGAGACCCAGTACTTC.

The chain couples TRBV4-1 to TRBJ1-1; a possible D gene is TRBD1 (5 bases). Looked up from germline, CDR1 is MGHRA and CDR2 is YSYEKL. The V end was cut by 0 bases, the J end by 3 bases, with 23 bases between. This CDR3 is 19 amino acids long. CDR3 in DNA: TGCGCCAGCAGCCAAGAAGGAACGGGGGGGTCGGGTCACTACACTGAAGCTTTCTTT. The encoded protein is CASSQEGTGGSGHYTEAFF.

The chain is built from TRBV4-1 and TRBJ2-7, with D unclear. CDR1 and CDR2 from the germline V gene are MGHRA and YSYEKL. The CDR3 sequence is 12 residues long. The V and J ends lost 2 bases and 5 bases respectively, with 7 bases between them. CDR3 sequence (DNA): TGCGCCAGCAGCCAACTTCAGGACGAGCAGTACTTC. It translates to CASSQLQDEQYF.

The CDR3 region is CASRIGQGEETQYF. In DNA, the CDR3 is TGCGCCAGCAGAATCGGACAGGGGGAAGAGACCCAGTACTTC. V and J are TRBV5-1 and TRBJ2-5, with TRBD1 matching over 10 bases. The ends lost 5 bases at V and 3 bases at J; junction bases unmatched: 4. This CDR3 region has 14 residues. Germline CDR1 reads SGHRS; CDR2 reads YFSETQ.

V gene TRBV5-4 combines with J gene TRBJ1-2, with 7 nucleotides matching TRBD1. V was pared by 4 bases and J by 4 bases, with 7 bases of the junction left unmatched. Germline values: CDR1 SGHNT, CDR2 YYREEE (reference sequence). The CDR3 runs to 14 residues. The CDR3 spells CASSPEPGGYGYTF. The CDR3 DNA sequence: TGTGCCAGCAGCCCCGAGCCAGGGGGCTATGGCTACACCTTC.

The rearrangement links TRBV11-2 to TRBJ2-7; 8 bases fit TRBD2. This CDR3 has 16 residues. V gave up 2 bases and J gave up 3 bases; unmatched junction bases: 9. Germline V gene data show CDR1 as SGHAT and CDR2 as FQNNGV. DNA for the CDR3: TGTGCCAGCAGCTTATCTGCGGAGCGGGGGATCTACGAGCAGTACTTC. It encodes CASSLSAERGIYEQYF.

The rearrangement uses TRBV29-1 and TRBJ2-1; TRBD1 matches 7 bases. The germline V gene encodes CDR1 SQVTM and CDR2 ANQGSEA. The CDR3 has 21 residues. Trimming took 3 bases from V and 7 from J; bases not matched to a gene: 30. CDR3 loop: CSVDGAPTGYFSGTWGNEQFF. CDR3 DNA sequence: TGCAGCGTTGACGGAGCGCCGACAGGGTATTTTTCGGGCACTTGGGGTAATGAGCAGTTCTTC.

This clone was detected only once. This chain links TRBV4-3 with TRBJ2-7; 10 bases agree with TRBD1. Losses at the gene ends were 3 bases for V and 2 bases for J; bases not matched to a gene: 13. The CDR3 is made up of 18 amino acids. The V gene's germline CDR1 is LGHNA and CDR2 YSLEER. CDR3 sequence: CASSHRDFRDRGTYEQYF. DNA for the CDR3: TGCGCCAGCAGCCACAGGGACTTCCGGGACAGGGGTACCTACGAGCAGTACTTC.

V and J are TRBV19 and TRBJ2-7; a possible D gene is TRBD2 (6 bases). Trimming cost V 1 base and J 5 bases, with 9 bases left between them. CDR3 length: 13 amino acids. Germline-derived CDR1 and CDR2 are LNHDA and SQIVND (reference sequence). DNA of the CDR3: TGTGCCAGTAGTATAGGACGCGGGGACGAGCAGTACTTC. It translates to CASSIGRGDEQYF.

J is TRBJ2-5 and V is TRBV10-3; possible D gene TRBD1, 6 bases. The CDR3 has 15 amino acids. Germline V CDR1 and CDR2: ENHRY, SYGVKD. Between the trimmed V and J ends, which lost 9 bases and 4 bases, there was a span of 21 bases. The CDR3: CAMSTGQWGGETQYF. The CDR3 DNA sequence: TGTGCCATGAGCACCGGACAGTGGGGCGGAGAGACCCAGTACTTC.

The chain uses TRBV7-5 and TRBJ2-7; the D call of TRBD1 is as the table states it, not checked on the DNA. TRBV7-5 is a pseudogene segment. This CDR3 is built from 15 residues. CDR3 protein: CVRSPRHHHSYEQYF. The DNA for the CDR3 is TGTGTCAGAAGCCCTCGACACCATCACTCCTACGAGCAGTACTTC.

To note about this clone: The sample holds other DNA sequences that translate to the same CDR3. The DNA of the CDR3 is TGTGCCAGCTCACCGGACACCTACGAGCAGTACTTC. It translates to CASSPDTYEQYF. The rearrangement uses TRBV18 and TRBJ2-7; D possibly corresponds to TRBD1 (5 bases). Germline assignment: CDR1 KGHSH and CDR2 LQKENI. The V end was cut by 3 bases, the J end by 2 bases, with 5 bases between. This CDR3 is built from 12 residues.

This clone is deemed medium-sized. The rearrangement links TRBV6-4 to TRBJ2-3; 8 bases align to TRBD2. CDR1 is MRHNA, CDR2 SNTAGT, per germline. The trim removed 3 bases at V and 1 base at J, leaving 0 bases unmatched. This CDR3 spans 14 amino acids. The CDR3 DNA reads TGTGCCAGCAGTGAGACTAGCGGCACAGATACGCAGTATTTT. Encoded protein: CASSETSGTDTQYF.

The chain carries TRBV3-1 (or the pseudogene TRBV3-2) and TRBJ2-5; 7 positions match TRBD2. V trimming: 0 bases; J trimming: 4 bases; junction bases outside the gene matches: 5. The CDR3 has 15 amino acids. The germline CDR1 and CDR2 sequences are LGHDT and YNNKEL (reference sequence). CDR3 bases: TGTGCCAGCAGCCAAGACCCGGGGAGGGGAGAGACCCAGTACTTC. Residues: CASSQDPGRGETQYF.

The chain is built from TRBV6-6 and TRBJ1-1; 11 nucleotides agree with TRBD1. The germline gives CDR1 MNHNY, CDR2 SVGAGI (reference sequence). There are 16 residues in the CDR3. V gave up 5 bases and J gave up 5 bases; unmatched junction bases: 10. CDR3 DNA sequence: TGTGCCAGCAGTCCCCGGGGACAGGGGGTTGGAACTGAAGCTTTCTTT. Its translation: CASSPRGQGVGTEAFF.

The chain joins TRBV6-6 to TRBJ2-7; D possibly corresponds to TRBD2 (6 bases). There are 13 residues in the CDR3. Trimming took 6 bases from V and 3 from J, leaving 12 bases between them. Germline CDR1 MNHNY, CDR2 SVGAGI (reference sequence). As DNA, the CDR3 is TGTGCCAGCAGCGCAGGGACTCTCTACGAGCAGTACTTC. Its translation: CASSAGTLYEQYF.

J is TRBJ1-1 and V is TRBV6-6; TRBD1 matches at 8 bases. Germline CDR1 and CDR2: MNHNY and SVGAGI (reference sequence). The CDR3 sequence is 13 residues long. V shed 9 bases and J 4 bases; nucleotides not matched to a gene: 7. The CDR3, as DNA: TGTGCCAGTAGAAGGGACAGGCCCACTGAAGCTTTCTTT. Residues: CASRRDRPTEAFF.

The J gene is TRBJ2-1, the V gene TRBV7-2; the match to TRBD1 covers 7 bases. Germline V gene sequence: CDR1 SGHTA, CDR2 FQGNSA. V dropped 1 base and J dropped 12; count of bases not matched to a gene: 6. The CDR3 extends over 13 amino acids. Here the CDR3 DNA reads TGTGCCAGCAGCTTAGAGGGGGCCTCGGGGCAGTTCTTC. Translating it yields CASSLEGASGQFF.

This clone was observed many times. This chain links TRBV19 with TRBJ1-1; 10 bases match TRBD1. The length of the CDR3 is 16 residues. Germline CDR1 and CDR2: LNHDA and SQIVND (reference sequence). The V and J ends lost 6 bases and 3 bases, in that order; junction bases with no gene match: 10. The CDR3 sequence is CASRVGPGTGDTEAFF. The CDR3 DNA sequence: TGTGCCAGTAGAGTGGGTCCCGGGACAGGGGACACTGAAGCTTTCTTT. Drawing the rest from reference TRBV19 and TRBJ1-1, the complete variable domain is DGGITQSPKYLFRKEGQNVTLSCEQNLNHDAMYWYRQDPGQGLRLIYYSQIVNDFQKGDIAEGYSVSREKKESFPLTVTSAQKNPTAFYLCASRVGPGTGDTEAFFGQGTRLTVV.

This chain connects TRBV5-4 to TRBJ2-7; 7 bases map to TRBD1. The CDR3 loop spans 13 amino acids. Germline values: CDR1 SGHNT, CDR2 YYREEE (reference sequence). V lost 5 bases to trimming and J lost 2 bases; unmatched junction nucleotides: 4. In DNA, the CDR3 is TGTGCCAGCAGTAGGACAGGCCCCTACGAGCAGTACTTC. It is translated as CASSRTGPYEQYF.

This chain uses TRBV6-2 or TRBV6-3 with TRBJ2-3, with D perhaps matching TRBD1 (6 bases). The CDR3 contains 16 residues. V was shortened by 2 bases and J by 1 base, with 13 bases between the two germline ends. Germline loops: CDR1 MNHEY, CDR2 SVGEGT. The CDR3, as DNA: TGTGCCAGCAGTTACCGAGGGGCAGGGGGCACAGATACGCAGTATTTT. Translating gives CASSYRGAGGTDTQYF.

This clone has a handful of counts. This rearrangement joins TRBV4-3 to TRBJ2-1; a weak D match, TRBD2 (7 bases). Looked up from germline, CDR1 is LGHNA and CDR2 is YSLEER. With 0 bases removed from V and 7 bases from J, the gap between germline ends came to 16 bases. This CDR3 has 16 amino acids. CDR3 nucleotide sequence: TGCGCCAGCAGCCAAGACTCCGGCGGGGGCTGGAATGAGCAGTTCTTC. This encodes CASSQDSGGGWNEQFF.

The chain links TRBV27 to TRBJ2-3, with 7 nucleotides matching TRBD2. J lost 5 bases, V lost 4 bases, and 12 bases had no gene match. Looked up from germline, CDR1 is MNHEY and CDR2 is SMNVEV (reference sequence). The CDR3 is 16 amino acids. The CDR3 coding sequence is TGTGCCAGCAGTTGGCTCGCATTCGGGGGGATAGATACGCAGTATTTT. Amino acid sequence: CASSWLAFGGIDTQYF.

The CDR3 coding sequence is TGTGCCAGCTCACCTCCCACAGGGGATCGTACTGAAGCTTTCTTT. Translating it yields CASSPPTGDRTEAFF. The chain is built from TRBV18 and TRBJ1-1, with 7 nucleotides matching TRBD1. V gave up 3 bases and J gave up 5 bases; unmatched junction bases: 9. This CDR3 region has 15 residues. Germline CDR1 and CDR2: KGHSH and LQKENI.